Listed below are T cell receptor beta chains from one sample, sequenced in a study of radiotherapy plus CTLA-4 blockade in lung cancer. Clones were read by immunoSEQ multiplex PCR, and TCRdb kept only the in-frame ones, dropping some. The sample carries about 38,000 clones, about 70% recorded once. The source material was peripheral blood, sampled from a patient treated with radiotherapy plus ipilimumab. Source of these receptors: a human donor with non-small cell lung cancer who had stable disease on radiotherapy plus ipilimumab. Both conserved end residues are part of each CDR3. The D gene is left open where the match is weak. Clone size appears in some rows only: once, few, many, or a class for an expanded clone.

-,TRBV7-3,TRBJ2-5,TRBD1,TGTGCCAGCAGTCGTACAGGGGCCCAAGAGACCCAGTACTTC,CASSRTGAQETQYF
-,TRBV13,TRBJ2-6,-,TGTGCCAGCAGCTTATGGACTCTCTCTGGGGCCAACGTCCTGACTTTC,CASSLWTLSGANVLTF
-,TRBV30,TRBJ1-5,TRBD1,TGTGCCTGGAGCACAGGGGACAGGAGGCAGCCCCAGCATTTT,CAWSTGDRRQPQHF
-,TRBV5-8,TRBJ1-2,-,TGTGCCAGCAGCTTCGGGACCTATGGCTACACCTTC,CASSFGTYGYTF
-,TRBV18,TRBJ2-5,-,TGTGCCAGCTCACCACCGTATCCCCAAGAGACCCAGTACTTC,CASSPPYPQETQYF
-,TRBV11-2,TRBJ1-1,-,TGTGCCAGCAGCTTATTAGGGCCAGGAAACACTGAAGCTTTCTTT,CASSLLGPGNTEAFF
-,TRBV5-1,TRBJ2-5,-,TGCGCCAGCAGCTTGATGGACATCCAAGAGACCCAGTACTTC,CASSLMDIQETQYF
-,TRBV5-1,TRBJ1-3,-,TGCGCCAGCAGCTTGGTATCCCTGGACTCTGGAAACACCATATATTTT,CASSLVSLDSGNTIYF
-,TRBV11-3,TRBJ2-2,-,TGTGCCAGCAGGTCCGGGCCCCCGCGCGACACCGGGGAGCTGTTTTTT,CASRSGPPRDTGELFF
few,TRBV7-2,TRBJ2-7,-,TGTGCCAGCAGCTTGTCTTACGGCATCAGGGAGCAGTACTTC,CASSLSYGIREQYF
-,TRBV5-4,TRBJ2-5,TRBD1,TGTGCCAGCAGCCCGCAGGGGGCTCGCGAGACCCAGTACTTC,CASSPQGARETQYF
-,TRBV6-6,TRBJ2-7,-,TGTGCCAGCAGAGGGGGGAACTACGAGCAGTACTTC,CASRGGNYEQYF
medium-sized,TRBV11-2,TRBJ2-7,TRBD1,TGTGCCAGCAGCTGGGGGGACAGGGGTTACGAGCAGTACTTC,CASSWGDRGYEQYF
-,TRBV10-2,TRBJ1-5,-,TGCGCCAGCAGTGAGCCCCGGACGATGGATCAGCCCCAGCATTTT,CASSEPRTMDQPQHF
medium-sized,TRBV6-4,TRBJ1-2,-,TGTGCCAGCAGTGTCGGGGAAAACTATGGCTACACCTTC,CASSVGENYGYTF
-,TRBV7-2,TRBJ1-2,-,TGTGCCAGCAGCTTAAGCCCCGTCTCGAGTAACTATGGCTACACCTTC,CASSLSPVSSNYGYTF
-,TRBV7-9,TRBJ1-5,-,TGTGCCAGCAGCTTCGGCTCGGGGCTCGGGGATCAGCCCCAGCATTTT,CASSFGSGLGDQPQHF
-,TRBV2,TRBJ1-2,-,TGTGCCAGCAGTAGGGACCTCTCGGGCTACACCTTC,CASSRDLSGYTF
once,TRBV5-4,TRBJ1-1,TRBD1,TGTGCCAGCAGCCCGGGACAGGGTGGGAACACTGAAGCTTTCTTT,CASSPGQGGNTEAFF
few,TRBV5-1,TRBJ2-2,-,TGCGCCAGCAGAGACGGACAAAAGACCGGGGAGCTGTTTTTT,CASRDGQKTGELFF
-,TRBV4-1,TRBJ1-2,-,TGCGCCAGCAGCCAAGTCGCAGGGGACAACTATGGCTACACCTTC,CASSQVAGDNYGYTF
few,TRBV6-5,TRBJ2-1,TRBD2,TGTGCCAGCAGTTTACTTAGCGGGGGGGTCCACAATGAGCAGTTCTTC,CASSLLSGGVHNEQFF
-,TRBV18,TRBJ2-2,-,TGTGCCAGCTCACTGGGGACGGCGAACACCGGGGAGCTGTTTTTT,CASSLGTANTGELFF
-,TRBV13,TRBJ2-5,TRBD2,TGTGCCAGCAGCTTGGGGACTAGTCAAGAGACCCAGTACTTC,CASSLGTSQETQYF
-,TRBV11-3,TRBJ2-3,-,TGTGCCAGCAGCTTAGGCGTCAGAGAAGGCACAGATACGCAGTATTTT,CASSLGVREGTDTQYF
-,TRBV5-1,TRBJ2-3,-,TGCGCCAGCAGTCTTCGTGGGATTGAGCGGGATACGCAGTATTTT,CASSLRGIERDTQYF
-,TRBV2,TRBJ2-1,TRBD1,TGTGCCAGCAGTGAAGCGCTGGGACAGGGGCGTGAGCAGTTCTTC,CASSEALGQGREQFF
-,TRBV5-6,TRBJ1-5,TRBD1,TGTGCCAGCAGCCTATACGACAGGGATAGCAATCAGCCCCAGCATTTT,CASSLYDRDSNQPQHF
-,TRBV13,TRBJ1-1,-,TGTGCCAGCAGCTTAAAGAACACTGAAGCTTTCTTT,CASSLKNTEAFF
-,TRBV6-5,TRBJ1-4,-,TGTGCCAGCAGTTACTCTCAGGGGCCTAATGAAAAACTGTTTTTT,CASSYSQGPNEKLFF